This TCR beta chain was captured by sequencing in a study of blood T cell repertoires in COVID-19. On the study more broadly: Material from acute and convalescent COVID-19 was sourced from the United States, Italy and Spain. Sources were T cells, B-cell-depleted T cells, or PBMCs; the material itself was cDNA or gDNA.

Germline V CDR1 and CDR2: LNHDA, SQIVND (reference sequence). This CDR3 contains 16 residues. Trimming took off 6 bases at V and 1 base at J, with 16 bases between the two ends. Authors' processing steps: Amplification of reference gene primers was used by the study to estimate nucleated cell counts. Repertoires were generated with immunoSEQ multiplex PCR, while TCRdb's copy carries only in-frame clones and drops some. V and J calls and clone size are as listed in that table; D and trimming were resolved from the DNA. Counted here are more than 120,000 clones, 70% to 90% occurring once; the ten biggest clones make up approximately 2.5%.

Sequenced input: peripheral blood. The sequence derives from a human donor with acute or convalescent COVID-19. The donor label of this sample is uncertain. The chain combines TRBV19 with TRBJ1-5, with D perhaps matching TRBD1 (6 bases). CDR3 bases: TGTGCCAGTAGACTCCGGGCAGGGGAAAGCAATCAGCCCCAGCATTTT. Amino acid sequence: CASRLRAGESNQPQHF.